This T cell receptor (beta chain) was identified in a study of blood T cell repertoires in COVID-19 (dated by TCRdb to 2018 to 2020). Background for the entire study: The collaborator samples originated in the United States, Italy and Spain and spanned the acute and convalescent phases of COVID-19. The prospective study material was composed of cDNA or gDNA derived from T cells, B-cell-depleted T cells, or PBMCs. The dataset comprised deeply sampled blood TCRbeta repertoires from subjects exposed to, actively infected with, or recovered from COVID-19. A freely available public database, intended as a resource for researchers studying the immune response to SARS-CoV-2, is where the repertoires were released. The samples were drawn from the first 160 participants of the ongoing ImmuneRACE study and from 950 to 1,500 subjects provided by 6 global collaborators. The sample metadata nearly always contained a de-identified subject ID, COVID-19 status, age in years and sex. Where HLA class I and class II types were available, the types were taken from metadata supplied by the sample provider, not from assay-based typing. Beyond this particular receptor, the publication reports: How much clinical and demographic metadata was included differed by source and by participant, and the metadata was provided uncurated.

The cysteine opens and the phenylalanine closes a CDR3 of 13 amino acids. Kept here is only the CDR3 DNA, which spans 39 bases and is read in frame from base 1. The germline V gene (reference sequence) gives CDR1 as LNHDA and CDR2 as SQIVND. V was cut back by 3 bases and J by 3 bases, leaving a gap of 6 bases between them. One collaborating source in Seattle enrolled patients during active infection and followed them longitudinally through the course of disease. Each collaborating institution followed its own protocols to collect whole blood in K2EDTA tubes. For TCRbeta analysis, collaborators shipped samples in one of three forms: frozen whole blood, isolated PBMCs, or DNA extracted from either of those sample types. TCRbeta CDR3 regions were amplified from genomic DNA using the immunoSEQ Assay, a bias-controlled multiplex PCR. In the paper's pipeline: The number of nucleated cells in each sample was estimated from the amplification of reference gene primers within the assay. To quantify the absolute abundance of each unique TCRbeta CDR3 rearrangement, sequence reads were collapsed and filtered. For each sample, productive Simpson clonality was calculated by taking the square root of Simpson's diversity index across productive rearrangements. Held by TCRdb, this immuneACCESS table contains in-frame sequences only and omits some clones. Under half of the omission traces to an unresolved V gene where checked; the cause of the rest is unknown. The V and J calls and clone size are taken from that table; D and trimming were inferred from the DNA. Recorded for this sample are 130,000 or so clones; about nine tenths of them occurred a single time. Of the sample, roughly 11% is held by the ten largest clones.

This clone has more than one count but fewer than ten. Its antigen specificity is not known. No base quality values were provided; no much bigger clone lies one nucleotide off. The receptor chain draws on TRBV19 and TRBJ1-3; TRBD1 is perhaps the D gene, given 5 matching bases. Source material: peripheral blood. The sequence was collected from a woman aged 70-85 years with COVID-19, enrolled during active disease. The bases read TGTGCCAGTAGTATGACAGTTGGAAACACCATATATTTT. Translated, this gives CASSMTVGNTIYF.